The 2 T cell receptor beta chains below come from one sample, sequenced in a study of T cell changes during pregnancy in multiple sclerosis. Using immunoSEQ multiplex PCR, the repertoire was profiled, and TCRdb retains in-frame clones only, with some absent. The sample lists over 30,000 clones, about 88% occurring once. The specimen was CD8+ T cells from peripheral blood mononuclear cells, collected in the third trimester of pregnancy. The source of these receptors is a female donor with multiple sclerosis, enrolled in a pregnancy study.

The sample holds a few counts of this clone. The rearrangement links TRBV27 to TRBJ1-1, with D uncertain. CDR3 length equals 13 residues. CDR1 and CDR2 (germline): MNHEY, SMNVEV (reference sequence). Trimming stripped 8 bases from V and 1 base from J, with 11 bases between. The CDR3 DNA follows: TGTGCCAGCGGCAGACACGCGAACACTGAAGCTTTCTTT. Residues: CASGRHANTEAFF.

The chain employs TRBV13 and TRBJ1-1, with D hard to call. This CDR3 contains 14 residues. In germline, CDR1 is PRHDT, CDR2 FYEKMQ (reference sequence). V was pared by 0 bases and J by 5 bases, with 10 bases between. For the CDR3, the DNA is TGTGCCAGCAGCTTAGGCGGGGTGGGGACTGAAGCTTTCTTT. It specifies CASSLGGVGTEAFF. The full variable domain, in which reference TRBV13 and TRBJ1-1 provide the parts outside the CDR3, is AAGVIQSPRHLIKEKRETATLKCYPIPRHDTVYWYQQGPGQDPQFLISFYEKMQSDKGSIPDRFSAQQFSDYHSELNMSSLELGDSALYFCASSLGGVGTEAFFGQGTRLTVV.